These 27 T cell receptor beta chains originate from one sample sequenced in a study of blood T cell repertoires in COVID-19. Clones were read by immunoSEQ multiplex PCR, and TCRdb kept only the in-frame ones, dropping some. The sample holds 300,000 to 450,000 clones, 85% to 90% seen once. Sequenced sample: peripheral blood. The source is a human donor in a cohort sampled during active COVID-19.

The chain is built from TRBV4-2 and TRBJ2-1, with 9 bases aligning to TRBD2. J was trimmed by 6 bases and V by 3 bases; bases with no gene match: 9. The CDR3 consists of 16 residues. Germline V gene sequence: CDR1 LGHNA, CDR2 YNFKEQ. Written as DNA, the CDR3 is TGTGCCAGCAGCCACCCGGAGGGACTAGCAGCCAATGAGCAGTTCTTC. The encoded protein is CASSHPEGLAANEQFF.

This chain links TRBV7-9 with TRBJ1-6, with D possibly being TRBD1 (6 bases). Germline V gene data show CDR1 as SEHNR and CDR2 as FQNEAQ (reference sequence). V was clipped by 5 bases and J by 7 bases, with 15 bases between them. This CDR3 is 15 amino acids long. The DNA of the CDR3 is TGTGCCAGCAGCGACGGGGGGGCTAGAAATTCACCCCTCCACTTT. As protein: CASSDGGARNSPLHF.

The chain has TRBV4-1 and TRBJ2-3; TRBD2 matches at 10 bases. Germline V lookup: CDR1 MGHRA, CDR2 YSYEKL. V lost 0 bases, J lost 6 bases, and 6 bases stayed unmatched. The CDR3 is made up of 16 amino acids. The CDR3 nucleotides are TGCGCCAGCAGCCAAGAGGGTCCTAGCGGGAGTGATACGCAGTATTTT. Protein: CASSQEGPSGSDTQYF.

The rearrangement uses TRBV7-6 and TRBJ2-2; 7 bases map to TRBD2. There are 15 residues in the CDR3. The germline V gene encodes CDR1 SGHVS and CDR2 FNYEAQ. V lost 4 bases, J lost 3 bases, and 5 bases stayed unmatched. The CDR3 region is CASSSGGAYTGELFF. CDR3 nucleotides: TGTGCCAGCAGCTCGGGGGGTGCTTACACCGGGGAGCTGTTTTTT.

The sample holds one count of this clone. Here the CDR3 reads CASSPAGGIDTDTQYF. The CDR3 DNA follows: TGTGCCAGCAGCCCAGCAGGAGGGATCGATACAGATACGCAGTATTTT. This sequence joins TRBV5-4 and TRBJ2-3; D perhaps matches TRBD2 (6 bases). Trimming stripped 4 bases from V and 3 bases from J, with 18 bases between. Germline lookup yields CDR1 SGHNT and CDR2 YYREEE (reference sequence). The CDR3 extends over 16 amino acids. The whole variable domain, remainder taken from reference TRBV5-4 and TRBJ2-3, is ETGVTQSPTHLIKTRGQQVTLRCSSQSGHNTVSWYQQALGQGPQFIFQYYREEENGRGNFPPRFSGLQFPNYSSELNVNALELDDSALYLCASSPAGGIDTDTQYFGPGTRLTVL.

The V call is TRBV10-3, the J call TRBJ1-4, with D unclear. The CDR3 is made up of 15 amino acids. Per germline, CDR1 ENHRY and CDR2 SYGVKD. The V and J ends lost 1 base and 3 bases respectively, with 9 bases between them. In DNA, the CDR3 is TGTGCCATCAGTGAGTTCGACAAAGCTAATGAAAAACTGTTTTTT. Translated: CAISEFDKANEKLFF.

The chain joins TRBV30 to TRBJ1-5, with a possible D match to TRBD1 (5 bases). Trimming removed 2 bases at V and 9 bases at J, with 17 bases between. Germline CDR1 reads GTSNPN; CDR2 reads SVGIG (reference sequence). CDR3 length: 14 residues. The CDR3 region is CAWSSRQLRWPQHF. DNA for the CDR3: TGTGCCTGGAGTTCCAGACAGCTCCGGTGGCCCCAGCATTTT.

The gene calls are TRBV27 and TRBJ2-5, with 7 bases fitting TRBD2. The CDR3 runs to 15 residues. Trimming removed 4 bases from V and 5 bases from J; junction bases left unmatched: 10. The V gene's germline CDR1 is MNHEY and CDR2 SMNVEV (reference sequence). CDR3 nucleotide sequence: TGTGCCAGCAGTTATTTTACTAGCGAGGGGGAGACCCAGTACTTC. Translated, it gives CASSYFTSEGETQYF.

This clone was seen just once. V is TRBV2 and J is TRBJ2-5, with 7 bases that match TRBD2. This CDR3 has 15 amino acids. Per germline, CDR1 SNHLY and CDR2 FYNNEI. Germline trimming cut 4 bases from V and 4 bases from J; bases unmatched to any gene: 9. In DNA form, the CDR3 reads TGTGCCAGCAGTGTTGGGGGGGGAGGAGGAGAGACCCAGTACTTC. This translates into CASSVGGGGGETQYF.

The chain is built from TRBV4-1 and TRBJ2-7; 8 bases fit TRBD1. The CDR3 loop spans 14 amino acids. Trimming took 4 bases from V and 5 from J; bases not matched to a gene: 7. From germline, CDR1 is MGHRA and CDR2 YSYEKL. CDR3 protein: CASSPRQGSHEQYF. The DNA for the CDR3 is TGCGCCAGCAGCCCTCGACAGGGGAGCCACGAGCAGTACTTC.

About this clone: The junction departs from germline at one end; a sequencing error may be responsible. The gene calls are TRBV7-7 and TRBJ2-3; D gene ambiguous. The CDR3 is 15 residues long. Germline V CDR1 and CDR2: SSHAT, FNYEAQ (reference sequence). In DNA, the CDR3 is TGTGCTAGCAGCTTTCCCGTGGAGATCACAGATACGCAGTATTTT. Translated: CASSFPVEITDTQYF.

The sample holds a few counts of this clone. This chain uses TRBV6-2 or TRBV6-3 with TRBJ1-5; 10 bases fit TRBD1. V shed 5 bases and J 1 base; nucleotides not matched to a gene: 2. This CDR3 contains 15 residues. Germline V gene sequence: CDR1 MNHEY, CDR2 SVGEGT. Here the CDR3 reads CASSKGQGSNQPQHF. DNA for the CDR3: TGTGCCAGCAGTAAGGGACAGGGGAGCAATCAGCCCCAGCATTTT.

J is TRBJ2-2 and V is TRBV19; perhaps TRBD2 as D (5 bases). This CDR3 comprises 14 residues. The germline V and J ends were trimmed by 3 bases and 6 bases, with 11 bases remaining between them. CDR1 LNHDA and CDR2 SQIVND come from the germline V gene (reference sequence). The CDR3 DNA reads TGTGCCAGTAGTATCCCCGTCGGGGCCGGGGAGCTGTTTTTT. It encodes CASSIPVGAGELFF.

The chain joins TRBV4-1 to TRBJ1-5; D uncertain. Germline CDR1 MGHRA, CDR2 YSYEKL. Trimming left V 4 bases short and J 4 bases short, with 14 bases between. The CDR3 contains 15 residues. CDR3 region: CASSPRLGGNQPQHF. DNA of the CDR3: TGCGCCAGCAGCCCGCGCCTAGGAGGGAATCAGCCCCAGCATTTT.

The chain joins TRBV21-1 to TRBJ1-5. TRBV21-1 is termed a pseudogene. The CDR3 is made up of 15 amino acids. The CDR3 nucleotides are TGTGCCAGCAGCAAAGGGGGGGGGAGGTATCGTCCCCAGCATTTT. As protein: CASSKGGGRYRPQHF.

The chain combines TRBV10-3 with TRBJ2-7, with TRBD1 matching over 7 bases. Trimming at V came to 0 bases and at J to 2 bases, leaving 7 bases not matched to a gene. CDR1 and CDR2 from the germline V gene are ENHRY and SYGVKD. The CDR3 has 16 amino acids. CDR3 in amino acids: CAISESRGQGAYEQYF. DNA for the CDR3: TGTGCCATCAGTGAGTCCCGAGGGCAGGGGGCCTACGAGCAGTACTTC.

This clone was counted a few times. The CDR3 nucleotides are TGTGCCAGCACTACCTCGGCAGGCAGCAATCAGCCCCAGCATTTT. The encoded protein is CASTTSAGSNQPQHF. The rearrangement links TRBV5-5 to TRBJ1-5; D is unclear. Germline lookup yields CDR1 SGHKS and CDR2 YYEKEE (reference sequence). The CDR3 is made up of 15 amino acids. With 6 bases removed from V and 1 base from J, the gap between germline ends came to 14 bases.

The CDR3 region has the DNA TGTGCCACCTCTAGGGGGCTTCCCTACGAGCAGTACTTC. It yields the protein CATSRGLPYEQYF. The V gene is TRBV5-8, the J gene TRBJ2-7, with 7 bases identical to TRBD1. The V segment lost 9 bases and the J segment 2 bases; nucleotides outside the gene matches: 8. CDR3 length: 13 residues. The germline V gene has CDR1 SGHTS and CDR2 YDEGEE.

The genes are TRBV7-6 and TRBJ2-5; the match to TRBD1 covers 10 bases. The germline V gene encodes CDR1 SGHVS and CDR2 FNYEAQ. The CDR3 sequence is 15 residues long. The trim removed 2 bases at V and 6 bases at J, leaving 6 bases unmatched. The CDR3 DNA sequence: TGTGCCAGCAGCTTACAAGGGGACAGGGGACAGACCCAGTACTTC. This translates into CASSLQGDRGQTQYF.

The gene calls are TRBV3-1 (or the pseudogene TRBV3-2) and TRBJ2-2; TRBD1 matches 8 bases. Germline assignment: CDR1 LGHDT and CDR2 YNNKEL (reference sequence). Germline trimming cut 4 bases from V and 3 bases from J; bases unmatched to any gene: 1. The CDR3 has 14 residues. The CDR3 is CASSLQGDTGELFF. The CDR3 DNA sequence: TGTGCCAGCAGCCTACAGGGGGACACCGGGGAGCTGTTTTTT.

The chain couples TRBV2 to TRBJ2-3; D may be TRBD2 (6 bases). Germline V CDR1 and CDR2: SNHLY, FYNNEI. CDR3 length equals 15 residues. Trimming removed 7 bases from V and 2 bases from J, with 16 bases in between. DNA for the CDR3: TGTGCCAGCACCGGCCTGGTAGCGGTCACAGATACGCAGTATTTT. It specifies CASTGLVAVTDTQYF. The full variable domain, with the rest looked up from reference TRBV2 and TRBJ2-3, is EPEVTQTPSHQVTQMGQEVILRCVPISNHLYFYWYRQILGQKVEFLVSFYNNEISEKSEIFDDQFSVERPDGSNFTLKIRSTKLEDSAMYFCASTGLVAVTDTQYFGPGTRLTVL.

The table lists this clone with a count of one. The rearrangement links TRBV5-6 to TRBJ2-3; 9 bases match TRBD1. V was pared by 2 bases and J by 3 bases, with 1 base of the junction left unmatched. The CDR3 consists of 14 residues. Per the germline V gene, CDR1 is SGHDT and CDR2 is YYEEEE. The CDR3 protein is CASSFGQGTDTQYF. Written as DNA, the CDR3 is TGTGCCAGCAGCTTCGGACAGGGGACAGATACGCAGTATTTT.

V is TRBV20-1 and J is TRBJ2-5; 9 nucleotides match TRBD2. Germline V gene sequence: CDR1 DFQATT, CDR2 SNEGSKA (reference sequence). The CDR3 has 18 residues. The J segment lost 1 base and the V segment lost 3 bases, leaving 15 bases of the junction unmatched. CDR3: CSASEGSGGTEIQETQYF. The CDR3 DNA is TGCAGTGCTAGTGAGGGTAGCGGGGGTACCGAGATCCAAGAGACCCAGTACTTC.

The count of this clone is one. The V call is TRBV10-3, the J call TRBJ1-4; the match to TRBD1 covers 10 bases. CDR1 and CDR2 from the germline V gene are ENHRY and SYGVKD. V shed 0 bases and J 5 bases; nucleotides not matched to a gene: 6. This CDR3 has 17 amino acids. CDR3 in amino acids: CAISESLPGQGNEKLFF. The DNA for the CDR3 is TGTGCCATCAGTGAGTCGCTCCCGGGACAGGGGAATGAAAAACTGTTTTTT.

This clone appeared a few times. The V and J genes are TRBV30 and TRBJ1-1, with TRBD1 matching over 8 bases. The CDR3 is 14 amino acids. J lost 0 bases, V lost 5 bases, and 5 bases had no gene match. CDR1 and CDR2 (germline): GTSNPN, SVGIG (reference sequence). Here the CDR3 DNA reads TGTGCCTGGGGACAGGGTACGATGAACACTGAAGCTTTCTTT. Protein: CAWGQGTMNTEAFF.

The chain uses TRBV5-1 and TRBJ2-2; 16 bases align to TRBD2. Unmatched junction bases numbered 7, after V lost 4 bases and J lost 4 bases. This CDR3 region has 18 residues. Germline-derived CDR1 and CDR2 are SGHRS and YFSETQ. In DNA, the CDR3 is TGCGCCAGCAGCAACCCGGGACTAGCGGGAGGGGGCACCGGGGAGCTGTTTTTT. Translation: CASSNPGLAGGGTGELFF.

This clone came up a few times. The rearrangement joins TRBV7-2 to TRBJ1-2; D not certain. Per germline, CDR1 SGHTA and CDR2 FQGNSA. V was trimmed by 0 bases and J by 2 bases, leaving 10 bases between them. CDR3 length equals 15 residues. The DNA for the CDR3 is TGTGCCAGCAGCTTAGCGCGGGTCCAGAACTATGGCTACACCTTC. Its translation: CASSLARVQNYGYTF.